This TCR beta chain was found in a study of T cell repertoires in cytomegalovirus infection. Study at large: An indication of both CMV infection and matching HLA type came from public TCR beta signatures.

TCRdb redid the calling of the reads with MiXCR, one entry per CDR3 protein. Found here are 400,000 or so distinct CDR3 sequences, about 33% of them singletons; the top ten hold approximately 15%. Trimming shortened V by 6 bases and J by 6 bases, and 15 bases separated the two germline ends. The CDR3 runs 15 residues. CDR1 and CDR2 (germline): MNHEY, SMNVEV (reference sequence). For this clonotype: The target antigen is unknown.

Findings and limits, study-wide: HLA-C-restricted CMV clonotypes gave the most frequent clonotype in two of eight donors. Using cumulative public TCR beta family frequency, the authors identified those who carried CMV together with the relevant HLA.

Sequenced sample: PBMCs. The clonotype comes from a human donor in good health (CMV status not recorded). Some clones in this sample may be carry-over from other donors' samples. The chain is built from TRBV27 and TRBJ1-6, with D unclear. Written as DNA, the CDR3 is TGTGCCAGCAGCTCCCCGGAGGGATTTAATTCACCCCTCCACTTT. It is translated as CASSSPEGFNSPLHF.